The T cell receptor (beta chain) described here comes from a study of control samples from healthy donors and cancer patients. Repertoires were generated with immunoSEQ multiplex PCR, while TCRdb's copy carries only in-frame clones and drops some. The sample contains fewer than 120,000 clones, approximately 90% of which appear only once. This clone was counted between two and nine times. Trimming cost V 4 bases and J 3 bases; bases outside gene matches: 4. The germline V gene encodes CDR1 SEHNR and CDR2 FQNEAQ (reference sequence). The CDR3 totals 14 residues. V is TRBV7-9 and J is TRBJ2-7; 9 bases line up with TRBD1. The clonotype originates from a woman in her fifties or sixties with lung cancer. Sequenced material: PBMCs. CDR3 DNA sequence: TGTGCCAGCAGCTCCGGGACAGGGCACTACGAGCAGTACTTC. Residues: CASSSGTGHYEQYF. Supplemented by reference TRBV7-9 and TRBJ2-7, the full variable domain reads DTGVSQNPRHKITKRGQNVTFRCDPISEHNRLYWYRQTLGQGPEFLTYFQNEAQLEKSRLLSDRFSAERPKGSFSTLEIQRTEQGDSAMYLCASSSGTGHYEQYFGPGTRLTVT.